This T cell receptor (beta chain) appears in the sequencing data of a study of Ad26.COV2.S vaccination and SARS-CoV-2 variants. For this clone: Antigen: not known.

Stated treatment: roughly 20 received Ad26.COV2.S at low or high dose, single or two shots; roughly five received placebo; per-sample allocation not given. Day 63 after the first vaccine or placebo injection was the time point for sampling. This adult donor, from Boston, was 18-55 years old. The vaccine delivered Wuhan-strain SARS-CoV-2 spike through an Ad26 vector. Germline CDR1 reads LNHDA; CDR2 reads SQIVND (reference sequence). Trimming removed 0 bases at V and 6 bases at J, with 15 bases between. CDR3 size: 16 residues. General observations from the study: Researchers reported similar non-spike TCR breadth in vaccine and placebo recipients. The study found higher spike-specific TCR breadth in vaccine than placebo recipients.

The method was immunoSEQ multiplex PCR; TCRdb's version includes in-frame clones alone and lacks a portion of them. This sample has hundreds of thousands of clones, with approximately 86% found just once. The sample in question was peripheral blood, obtained in a trial of Ad26.COV2.S vaccine versus placebo. This TCR derives from a person between 18 and 65 years old who received the Ad26.COV2.S COVID-19 vaccine or a placebo. The rearrangement uses TRBV19 and TRBJ2-4; D may match TRBD1 or TRBD2 (6 bases each). CDR3 DNA sequence: TGTGCCAGTAGTATAGAGGGGGCAGGGGAGGTAAACATTCAGTACTTC. It encodes CASSIEGAGEVNIQYF.